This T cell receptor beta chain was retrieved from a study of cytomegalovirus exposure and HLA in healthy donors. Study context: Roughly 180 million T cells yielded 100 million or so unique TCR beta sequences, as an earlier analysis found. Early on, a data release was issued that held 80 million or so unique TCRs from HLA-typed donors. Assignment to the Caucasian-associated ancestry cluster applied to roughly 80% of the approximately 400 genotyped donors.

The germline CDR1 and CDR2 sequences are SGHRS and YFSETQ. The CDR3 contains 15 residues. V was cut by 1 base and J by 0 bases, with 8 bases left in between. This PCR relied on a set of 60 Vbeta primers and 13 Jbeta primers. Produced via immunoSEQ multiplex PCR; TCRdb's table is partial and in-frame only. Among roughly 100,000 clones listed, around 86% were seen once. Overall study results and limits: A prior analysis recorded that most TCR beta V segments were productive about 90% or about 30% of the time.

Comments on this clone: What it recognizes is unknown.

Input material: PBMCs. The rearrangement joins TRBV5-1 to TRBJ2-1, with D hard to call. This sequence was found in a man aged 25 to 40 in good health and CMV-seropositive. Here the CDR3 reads CASSLTVSSYNEQFF. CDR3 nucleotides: TGCGCCAGCAGCTTGACAGTTAGCTCCTACAATGAGCAGTTCTTC. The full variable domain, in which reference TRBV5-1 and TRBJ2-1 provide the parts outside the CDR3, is KAGVTQTPRYLIKTRGQQVTLSCSPISGHRSVSWYQQTPGQGLQFLFEYFSETQRNKGNFPGRFSGRQFSNSRSEMNVSTLELGDSALYLCASSLTVSSYNEQFFGPGTRLTVL.